The clone carrying this T cell receptor beta chain was counted a few times. Its antigen is unknown. Losses at the gene ends were 6 bases for V and 4 bases for J; bases not matched to a gene: 5. Germline V gene sequence: CDR1 MNHEY, CDR2 SMNVEV (reference sequence). The CDR3 spans 15 residues. TCRdb keeps only in-frame clones here, not all; method: immunoSEQ multiplex PCR. The sample lists about 62,000 clones; around 77% were seen once. This entry belongs to a study of radiotherapy plus CTLA-4 blockade in lung cancer. The wider study: Objective responses were documented in 15% to 20% of patients, with disease control in 25% to 35%. Findings of the study overall: Radiotherapy plus ipilimumab was followed by expansion in blood of tumor-derived TCR clones.

This TCR was recovered from a human donor with non-small cell lung cancer who had a complete response to radiotherapy plus ipilimumab. The chain joins TRBV27 to TRBJ2-1, with TRBD2 identical over 11 bases. The sequences come from peripheral blood, collected from a patient treated with radiotherapy plus ipilimumab. CDR3 sequence reads: CASSYLAGGYNEQFF. CDR3 nucleotide sequence: TGTGCCAGCAGCTATCTAGCGGGAGGTTACAATGAGCAGTTCTTC.